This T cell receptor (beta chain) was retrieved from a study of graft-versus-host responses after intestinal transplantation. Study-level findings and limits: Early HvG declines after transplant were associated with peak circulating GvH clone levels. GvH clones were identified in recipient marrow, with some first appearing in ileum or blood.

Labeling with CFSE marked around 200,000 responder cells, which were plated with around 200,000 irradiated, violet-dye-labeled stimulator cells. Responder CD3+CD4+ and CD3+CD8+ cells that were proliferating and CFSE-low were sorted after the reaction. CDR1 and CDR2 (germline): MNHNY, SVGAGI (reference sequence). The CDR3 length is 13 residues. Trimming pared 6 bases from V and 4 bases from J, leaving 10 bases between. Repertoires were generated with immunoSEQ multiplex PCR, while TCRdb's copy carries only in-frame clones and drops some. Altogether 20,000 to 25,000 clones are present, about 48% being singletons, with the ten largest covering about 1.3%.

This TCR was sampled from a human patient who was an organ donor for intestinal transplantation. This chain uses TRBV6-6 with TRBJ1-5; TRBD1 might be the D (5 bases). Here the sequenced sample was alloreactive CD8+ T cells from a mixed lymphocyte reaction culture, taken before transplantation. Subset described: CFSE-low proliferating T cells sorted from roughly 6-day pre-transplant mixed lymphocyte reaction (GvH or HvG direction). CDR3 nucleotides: TGTGCCAGCAGGACAGTCCTGAATCAGCCCCAGCATTTT. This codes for CASRTVLNQPQHF.